The text below deals with one T cell receptor beta chain. Antigen unknown. Only CD45RO-negative cells positively selected for CCR7 counted as naive CD8 cells, so terminally differentiated effector memory CD45RA+ cells were excluded. This specimen belongs to a study of shared clonotypes between healthy human individuals. Study overall: The study used three CD4 naive, three CD4 memory, two CD8 naive and one CD8 memory plate per donor. Study findings and constraints: Naive CD4 clonotypes overlapped across a handful of donors at roughly 5%.

Method: immunoSEQ multiplex PCR; TCRdb's copy keeps in-frame clones and lacks some. Of millions of clones listed, 90% to 95% are singletons. The CDR3 is made up of 16 amino acids. The V end lost 7 bases, the J end lost 0 bases, and 21 bases lay between the germline ends. CDR1 GTSNPN and CDR2 SVGIG come from the germline V gene (reference sequence). The sequence derives from a man aged 18 to 29 in good health. Some clones in this sample may be carry-over from other donors' samples. The chain recombines TRBV30 with TRBJ1-2; D is unclear. The material sequenced was naive CD8+ T cells from PBMCs. CDR3 bases: TGTGCCTCCCTCTCCGGTTGGGCGGTATCTAACTATGGCTACACCTTC. Protein sequence: CASLSGWAVSNYGYTF. Based on the CDR3 plus reference TRBV30 and TRBJ1-2, the full variable domain is SQTIHQWPATLVQPVGSPLSLECTVEGTSNPNLYWYRQAAGRGLQLLFYSVGIGQISSEVPQNLSASRPQDRQFILSSKKLLLSDSGFYLCASLSGWAVSNYGYTFGSGTRLTVV.